The clone carrying this TCR beta chain appeared many times. Its antigen remains unknown. The data were taken from a study of early T cells in non-severe SARS-CoV-2 infection. Whole-study context: Chains were not paired, and sequencing was done on bulk RNA from unsorted whole blood. Study conclusions and caveats: Matching with VDJdb favored anti-spike CD8 responses (missing private and CD4 specificities).

CDR1 and CDR2 from the germline V gene are SEHNR and FQNEAQ (reference sequence). The CDR3 consists of 14 residues. Trimming removed 3 bases at V and 0 bases at J, with 6 bases between. Separate cDNA molecules each had unique molecular identifiers attached to them. TCRdb passed the 5' RACE reads through MiXCR, listing each CDR3 protein once. The sample has tens of thousands of distinct CDR3 sequences; around 5.6% are singletons. Material: whole blood. This chain connects TRBV7-9 to TRBJ1-5; no reliable D call. This TCR was sampled from an adult who was a healthcare worker with PCR-confirmed SARS-CoV-2 infection or an uninfected control (not recorded which). CDR3 sequence reads: CASSLGRSNQPQHF. The CDR3 DNA sequence: TGTGCCAGCAGCTTGGGCCGTAGCAATCAGCCCCAGCATTTT.